This T cell receptor beta chain is from a study of Graves' ophthalmopathy and Graves' hyperthyroidism. Study findings and constraints: Among expanded thyroid clonotypes above 0.001 frequency, most also occurred in blood.

Amplified TCR beta CDR3 regions were obtained using RNA transcripts as template. First-round RT-PCR with HTBI primers preceded a second-round multiplex PCR. MiXCR, applied by TCRdb to the multiplex PCR reads, yields one record per CDR3 protein. The sample gives 400,000 to 450,000 distinct CDR3 sequences, roughly 21% of which show up once; roughly 3% is in the top ten. Researchers classed hyperthyroidism as stable given no ophthalmopathy within 18 months of follow-up. Clinicians diagnosed using symptoms, serum thyroxine, TRAb, thyroid ultrasound and orbital computed tomography. Turning to this clonotype: As yet, its antigen is unknown.

V trimming: 6 bases; J trimming: 6 bases; junction bases outside the gene matches: 11. This CDR3 comprises 15 residues. The receptor comes from a woman aged 18 to 35 with stable Graves' hyperthyroidism. Sequenced: peripheral blood. The chain carries TRBV12-3 or TRBV12-4 and TRBJ1-1, with TRBD1 identical over 9 bases. Here the CDR3 DNA reads TGTGCCAGCAGCTCCCCGGGACAGGGAATTTCTGAAGCTTTCTTT. It codes for CASSSPGQGISEAFF.